These 9 T cell receptor beta chains were sequenced from one sample in a study of cytomegalovirus exposure and HLA in healthy donors. The PCR was carried out with 60 Vbeta primers and 13 Jbeta primers. Clones were sequenced by immunoSEQ multiplex PCR, and TCRdb holds only the in-frame ones, with some missing. Seen here are 97,000 or so clones, about 81% observed once, and the top ten hold less than 1.5%. Material: PBMCs. The receptors come from a man aged 40-49 years in good health and CMV-seronegative.

This clone turned up a few times. This chain's CDR3 is CASSIQYPGSNQPQHF. In DNA, the CDR3 is TGTGCCAGTAGTATTCAGTACCCAGGGAGCAATCAGCCCCAGCATTTT. The chain links TRBV19 to TRBJ1-5; maybe TRBD1 (5 bases). CDR1 LNHDA and CDR2 SQIVND come from the germline V gene (reference sequence). The CDR3 spans 16 residues. Deletions cut 3 bases from V and 1 base from J, with 13 bases between.

The sample holds a few counts of this clone. This sequence joins TRBV30 and TRBJ1-2; D remains ambiguous. V lost 1 base and J lost 8, with 8 bases in between. CDR3 length equals 11 residues. CDR1 GTSNPN and CDR2 SVGIG come from the germline V gene (reference sequence). CDR3 coding DNA: TGTGCCTGGAGTGATCCCAGGGGCTACACCTTC. Translation: CAWSDPRGYTF. The full variable domain, rest sourced from reference TRBV30 and TRBJ1-2, is SQTIHQWPATLVQPVGSPLSLECTVEGTSNPNLYWYRQAAGRGLQLLFYSVGIGQISSEVPQNLSASRPQDRQFILSSKKLLLSDSGFYLCAWSDPRGYTFGSGTRLTVV.

This clone has a handful of counts. The chain recombines TRBV18 with TRBJ2-7; D unresolved. Trimming left V 2 bases short and J 0 bases short, with 11 bases between. Germline lookup yields CDR1 KGHSH and CDR2 LQKENI. CDR3 length: 15 residues. CDR3 in DNA: TGTGCCAGCTCACCAAATCAGGCAAGCTCCTACGAGCAGTACTTC. This sequence encodes CASSPNQASSYEQYF.

This clone was seen a handful of times. V usage is TRBV10-3 and J usage is TRBJ1-1; D remains unclear. Germline CDR1 is ENHRY and CDR2 is SYGVKD. The CDR3 runs to 13 residues. V lost 7 bases and J lost 2, with 11 bases in between. CDR3 loop: CAITEGGNTEAFF. The CDR3 nucleotides are TGTGCCATCACCGAGGGAGGAAACACTGAAGCTTTCTTT.

The rearrangement uses TRBV27 and TRBJ1-2; a weak D match, TRBD1 (5 bases). The germline V and J ends were trimmed by 6 bases and 4 bases, with 15 bases remaining between them. Germline V lookup: CDR1 MNHEY, CDR2 SMNVEV (reference sequence). This CDR3 region has 14 residues. The CDR3 loop reads CASSVSSTGYGYTF. In nucleotides, the CDR3 is TGTGCCAGCAGCGTCAGTAGTACAGGCTATGGCTACACCTTC.

The rearrangement links TRBV29-1 to TRBJ1-4; D is unclear. CDR1 SQVTM and CDR2 ANQGSEA come from the germline V gene. Trimming removed 7 bases at V and 3 bases at J, with 9 bases between. This CDR3 has 12 residues. The CDR3 protein is CSAGLANEKLFF. CDR3 bases: TGCAGCGCGGGGTTGGCTAATGAAAAACTGTTTTTT. The whole variable domain, remainder taken from reference TRBV29-1 and TRBJ1-4, is SAVISQKPSRDICQRGTSLTIQCQVDSQVTMMFWYRQQPGQSLTLIATANQGSEATYESGFVIDKFPISRPNLTFSTLTVSNMSPEDSSIYLCSAGLANEKLFFGSGTQLSVL.

V is TRBV11-1 and J is TRBJ1-1; D gene unclear. This CDR3 region has 13 residues. Trimming stripped 5 bases from V and 5 bases from J, with 12 bases between. From germline, CDR1 is SGHAT and CDR2 FQDESV (reference sequence). In DNA form, the CDR3 reads TGTGCCAGCAGCAAAACCGGCGGAACTGAAGCTTTCTTT. It encodes CASSKTGGTEAFF.

With regard to this clone: The junction and the germline gene differ at one end; a read error may be behind it. In the same sample, other DNA sequences code for this CDR3. V is TRBV27 and J is TRBJ2-1; 11 bases are a match to TRBD2. Germline loops: CDR1 MNHEY, CDR2 SMNVEV (reference sequence). The CDR3 runs 15 residues. CDR3 protein: CASINRLAGYNEQFF. The CDR3 DNA reads TGCGCCAGCATCAACAGACTAGCGGGATACAATGAGCAGTTCTTC.

This rearrangement joins TRBV6-1 to TRBJ1-1, with no clear D. V was cut by 4 bases and J by 5 bases, with 17 bases left in between. CDR3 length: 15 residues. Germline V gives CDR1 MNHNS, CDR2 SASEGT. The CDR3: CASSVGSAGLTEAFF. The CDR3, as DNA: TGTGCCAGCAGTGTCGGTTCGGCAGGTCTGACTGAAGCTTTCTTT.